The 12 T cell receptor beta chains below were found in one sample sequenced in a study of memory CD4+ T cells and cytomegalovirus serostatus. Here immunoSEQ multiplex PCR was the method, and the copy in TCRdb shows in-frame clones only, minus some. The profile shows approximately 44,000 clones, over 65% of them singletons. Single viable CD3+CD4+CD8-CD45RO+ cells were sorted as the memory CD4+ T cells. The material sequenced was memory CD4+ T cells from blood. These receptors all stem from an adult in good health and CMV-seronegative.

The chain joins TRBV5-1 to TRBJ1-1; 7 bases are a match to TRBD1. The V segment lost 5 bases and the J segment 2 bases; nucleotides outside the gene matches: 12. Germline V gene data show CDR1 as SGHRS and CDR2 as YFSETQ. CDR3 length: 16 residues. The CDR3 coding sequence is TGCGCCAGCAGAAGCGAGGACAGGCCCCCCAACACTGAAGCTTTCTTT. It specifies CASRSEDRPPNTEAFF.

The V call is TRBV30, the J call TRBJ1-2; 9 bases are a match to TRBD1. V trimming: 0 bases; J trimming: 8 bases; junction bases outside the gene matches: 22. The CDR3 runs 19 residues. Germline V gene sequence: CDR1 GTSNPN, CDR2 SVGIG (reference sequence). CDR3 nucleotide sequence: TGTGCCTGGAGTGTACCGGGCGGTGGGACAGGGAGTTTGTTGCGGGGCTACACCTTC. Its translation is CAWSVPGGGTGSLLRGYTF.

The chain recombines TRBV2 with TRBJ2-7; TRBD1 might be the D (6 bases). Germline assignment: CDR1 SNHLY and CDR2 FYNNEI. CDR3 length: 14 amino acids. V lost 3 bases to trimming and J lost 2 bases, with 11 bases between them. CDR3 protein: CASSEGRGAYEQYF. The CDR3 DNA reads TGTGCCAGCAGTGAGGGCAGGGGAGCCTACGAGCAGTACTTC.

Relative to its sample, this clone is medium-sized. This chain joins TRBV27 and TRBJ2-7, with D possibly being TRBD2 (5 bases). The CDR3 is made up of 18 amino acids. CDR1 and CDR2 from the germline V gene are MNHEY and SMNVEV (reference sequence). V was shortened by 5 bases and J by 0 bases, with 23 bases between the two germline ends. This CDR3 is CASSPWEYLTKSSYEQYF. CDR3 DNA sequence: TGTGCCAGCAGTCCCTGGGAGTACCTTACGAAGAGCTCCTACGAGCAGTACTTC.

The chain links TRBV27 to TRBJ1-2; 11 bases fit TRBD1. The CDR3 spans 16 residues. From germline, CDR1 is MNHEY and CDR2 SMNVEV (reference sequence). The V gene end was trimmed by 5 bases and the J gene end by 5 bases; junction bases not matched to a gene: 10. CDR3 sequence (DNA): TGTGCCAGCAGTCCCCTTAAGGACAGGGGGCGTTATGGCTACACCTTC. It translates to CASSPLKDRGRYGYTF.

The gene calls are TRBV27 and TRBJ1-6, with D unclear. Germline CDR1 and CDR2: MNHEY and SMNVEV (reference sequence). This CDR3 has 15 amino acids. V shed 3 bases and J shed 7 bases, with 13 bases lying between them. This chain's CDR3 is CASSFLGMGNSPLHF. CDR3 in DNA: TGTGCCAGCAGTTTCCTGGGGATGGGAAATTCACCCCTCCACTTT.

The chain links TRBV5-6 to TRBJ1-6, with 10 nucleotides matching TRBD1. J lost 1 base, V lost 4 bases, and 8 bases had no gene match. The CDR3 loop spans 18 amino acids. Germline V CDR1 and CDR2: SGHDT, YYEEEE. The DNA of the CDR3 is TGTGCCAGCAGCCACCGGGACAGGGGATTGTCCTATAATTCACCCCTCCACTTT. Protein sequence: CASSHRDRGLSYNSPLHF. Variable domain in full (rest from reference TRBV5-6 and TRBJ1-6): DAGVTQSPTHLIKTRGQQVTLRCSPKSGHDTVSWYQQALGQGPQFIFQYYEEEERQRGNFPDRFSGHQFPNYSSELNVNALLLGDSALYLCASSHRDRGLSYNSPLHFGNGTRLTVT.

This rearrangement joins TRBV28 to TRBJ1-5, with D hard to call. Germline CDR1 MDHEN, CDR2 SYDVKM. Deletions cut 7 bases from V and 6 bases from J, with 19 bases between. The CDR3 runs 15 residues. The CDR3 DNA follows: TGTGCCAGCAAGCCTTGGTTGGCTGCGGGTCAGCCCCAGCATTTT. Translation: CASKPWLAAGQPQHF.

The CDR3 region is CASSVQLYGYTF. CDR3 in DNA: TGTGCCAGCAGTGTACAGCTCTATGGCTACACCTTC. The rearrangement joins TRBV2 to TRBJ1-2, with no clear D. Germline V gene sequence: CDR1 SNHLY, CDR2 FYNNEI. The V end was cut by 4 bases, the J end by 4 bases, with 7 bases between. This CDR3 is 12 amino acids long.

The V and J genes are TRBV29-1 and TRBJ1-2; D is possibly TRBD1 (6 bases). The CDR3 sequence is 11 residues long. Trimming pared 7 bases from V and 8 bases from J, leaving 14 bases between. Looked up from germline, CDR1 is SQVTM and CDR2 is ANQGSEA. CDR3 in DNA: TGCAGCGGGGGACATTCCGGAGGCTACACCTTC. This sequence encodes CSGGHSGGYTF.

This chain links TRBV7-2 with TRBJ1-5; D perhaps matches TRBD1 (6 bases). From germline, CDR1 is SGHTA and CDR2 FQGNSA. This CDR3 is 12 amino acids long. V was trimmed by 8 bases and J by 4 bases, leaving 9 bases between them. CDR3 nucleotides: TGTGCCAGCGGGGACACTAATCAGCCCCAGCATTTT. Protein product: CASGDTNQPQHF.

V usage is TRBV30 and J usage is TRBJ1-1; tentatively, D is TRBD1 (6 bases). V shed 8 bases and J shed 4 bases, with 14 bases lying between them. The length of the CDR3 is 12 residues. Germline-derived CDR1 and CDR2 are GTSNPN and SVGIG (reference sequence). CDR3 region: CAGKGDSTEAFF. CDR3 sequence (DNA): TGTGCCGGGAAGGGGGATAGCACTGAAGCTTTCTTT. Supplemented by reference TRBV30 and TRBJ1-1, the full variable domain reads SQTIHQWPATLVQPVGSPLSLECTVEGTSNPNLYWYRQAAGRGLQLLFYSVGIGQISSEVPQNLSASRPQDRQFILSSKKLLLSDSGFYLCAGKGDSTEAFFGQGTRLTVV.